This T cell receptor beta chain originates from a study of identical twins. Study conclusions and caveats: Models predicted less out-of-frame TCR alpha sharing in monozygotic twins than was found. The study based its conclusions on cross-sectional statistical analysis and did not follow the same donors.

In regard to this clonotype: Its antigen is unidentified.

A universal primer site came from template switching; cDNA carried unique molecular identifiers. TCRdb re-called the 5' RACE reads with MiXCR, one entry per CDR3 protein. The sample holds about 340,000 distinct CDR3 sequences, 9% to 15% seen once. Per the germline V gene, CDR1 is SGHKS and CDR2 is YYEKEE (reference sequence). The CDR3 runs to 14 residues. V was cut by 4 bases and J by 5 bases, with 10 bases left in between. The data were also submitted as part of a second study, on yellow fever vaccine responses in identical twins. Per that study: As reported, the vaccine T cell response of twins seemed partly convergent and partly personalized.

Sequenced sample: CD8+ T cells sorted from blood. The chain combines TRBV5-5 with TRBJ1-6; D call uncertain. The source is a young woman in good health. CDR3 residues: CASSIWSDNSPLHF. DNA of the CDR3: TGTGCCAGCAGCATTTGGTCGGATAATTCACCCCTCCACTTT.